The 12 T cell receptor beta chains reported below all come from one sample, sequenced in a study of blood T cell repertoires in COVID-19. Generated by immunoSEQ multiplex PCR, the TCRdb table keeps only in-frame clones and is missing some. The table records a few hundred thousand clones, around 89% of them present only once. What was sequenced was peripheral blood. Source of these receptors: a woman aged 25 to 39 who had recovered from COVID-19.

The V call is TRBV7-3, the J call TRBJ1-1; no reliable D call. The germline CDR1 and CDR2 sequences are SGHTA and FQGTGA. The CDR3 is 13 residues long. Trimming removed 7 bases from V and 1 base from J, with 10 bases in between. Here the CDR3 reads CASKPPGNTEAFF. CDR3 DNA: TGTGCCAGCAAACCCCCGGGGAACACTGAAGCTTTCTTT.

The rearrangement links TRBV7-7 to TRBJ2-5; 8 nucleotides line up with TRBD1. This CDR3 has 16 residues. V lost 4 bases and J lost 0; bases outside the gene matches: 7. Germline loops: CDR1 SSHAT, CDR2 FNYEAQ (reference sequence). The CDR3 spells CASSSDRASDQETQYF. DNA of the CDR3: TGTGCCAGCAGCTCGGACAGGGCTTCGGACCAAGAGACCCAGTACTTC.

In its sample, this clone was seen once. This rearrangement joins TRBV7-8 to TRBJ1-2; possibly TRBD1 for D (5 bases). Germline loops: CDR1 SGHVS, CDR2 FQNEAQ. V lost 3 bases and J 2 bases, leaving 10 bases between the germline ends. There are 14 residues in the CDR3. CDR3 sequence: CASSFLGGNYGYTF. The CDR3 DNA sequence: TGTGCCAGCAGCTTTCTTGGGGGGAACTATGGCTACACCTTC.

The V and J genes are TRBV10-3 and TRBJ2-7; 8 bases fit TRBD1. The CDR3 sequence is 14 residues long. Germline V CDR1 and CDR2: ENHRY, SYGVKD. With 6 bases clipped from V and 3 bases from J, the junction kept 7 bases outside the gene matches. As DNA, the CDR3 is TGTGCCATCAGGAGACAGGGGAGTAACTACGAGCAGTACTTC. It is translated as CAIRRQGSNYEQYF.

V usage is TRBV30 and J usage is TRBJ2-6; possible D gene TRBD1, 6 bases. This CDR3 spans 18 amino acids. CDR1 is GTSNPN and CDR2 is SVGIG in the germline V gene (reference sequence). The V end was cut by 5 bases, the J end by 0 bases, with 20 bases between. The CDR3 region has the DNA TGTGCCTGGTTTCCCCTAAGGGGGACATCCTCTGGGGCCAACGTCCTGACTTTC. Protein product: CAWFPLRGTSSGANVLTF. The variable domain in full, with the rest retrieved from reference TRBV30 and TRBJ2-6, is SQTIHQWPATLVQPVGSPLSLECTVEGTSNPNLYWYRQAAGRGLQLLFYSVGIGQISSEVPQNLSASRPQDRQFILSSKKLLLSDSGFYLCAWFPLRGTSSGANVLTFGAGSRLTVL.

The sample holds one count of this clone. The rearrangement uses TRBV24-1 and TRBJ2-2; TRBD2 aligns across 9 bases. CDR1 and CDR2 from the germline V gene are KGHDR and SFDVKD. V lost 7 bases to trimming and J lost 3 bases; unmatched junction nucleotides: 14. This CDR3 has 18 residues. The CDR3 reads CATSLRGPAGGYTGELFF. In nucleotides, the CDR3 is TGTGCCACCAGCCTCCGGGGGCCAGCGGGGGGATACACCGGGGAGCTGTTTTTT.

V gene TRBV11-2 combines with J gene TRBJ2-3; 11 nucleotides agree with TRBD2. CDR1 and CDR2 (germline): SGHAT, FQNNGV. Trimming at V came to 4 bases and at J to 3 bases, leaving 3 bases not matched to a gene. The length of the CDR3 is 15 residues. CDR3 in DNA: TGTGCCAGCAGCTCAGGACTAGCGGGTACAGATACGCAGTATTTT. Residues: CASSSGLAGTDTQYF.

This chain joins TRBV4-3 and TRBJ2-7; D is ambiguous. CDR3 size: 14 residues. CDR1 and CDR2 from the germline V gene are LGHNA and YSLEER. The germline V and J ends were trimmed by 0 bases and 2 bases, with 8 bases remaining between them. CDR3 region: CASSQDGAAYEQYF. As DNA, the CDR3 is TGCGCCAGCAGCCAAGATGGAGCAGCCTACGAGCAGTACTTC.

The rearrangement joins TRBV29-1 to TRBJ1-2, with 12 bases lining up with TRBD1. CDR3 length: 15 amino acids. V was clipped by 6 bases and J by 6 bases; unmatched bases: 11. Per germline, CDR1 SQVTM and CDR2 ANQGSEA. Written as DNA, the CDR3 is TGCAGCGTCAATCCGGGACAGGGGGCAGAAAATGGCTACACCTTC. Protein sequence: CSVNPGQGAENGYTF.

The chain recombines TRBV7-9 with TRBJ1-4; 8 bases agree with TRBD1. This CDR3 is built from 14 residues. CDR1 SEHNR and CDR2 FQNEAQ come from the germline V gene (reference sequence). V gave up 5 bases and J gave up 9 bases; unmatched junction bases: 8. This chain's CDR3 is CASSPGQGGQKLFF. The CDR3 DNA follows: TGTGCCAGCAGCCCAGGACAGGGAGGGCAAAAACTGTTTTTT.

The V call is TRBV7-2, the J call TRBJ2-5; 7 bases are shared with TRBD2. The V gene's germline CDR1 is SGHTA and CDR2 FQGNSA. V lost 0 bases and J lost 4; bases outside the gene matches: 2. The CDR3 extends over 14 amino acids. CDR3 loop: CASSLAGGTETQYF. CDR3 DNA: TGTGCCAGCAGCTTAGCGGGGGGGACAGAGACCCAGTACTTC.

V gene TRBV27 combines with J gene TRBJ2-5; D unresolved. The ends were cut back, 8 bases at V and 2 bases at J, with 9 bases in the middle. The CDR3 loop spans 12 amino acids. Germline-derived CDR1 and CDR2 are MNHEY and SMNVEV (reference sequence). The chain's CDR3 is CASGITQETQYF. The CDR3 DNA reads TGTGCCAGCGGCATCACGCAAGAGACCCAGTACTTC.